What follows is one TCR beta chain and its context. The record originates from a study of blood T cell repertoires in COVID-19. Turning to the study itself: There were acute and convalescent COVID-19 samples, and they came from the United States, Italy and Spain. Sources were T cells, B-cell-depleted T cells, or PBMCs; the material itself was cDNA or gDNA.

Authors' processing steps: Amplification with reference gene primers provided the estimates of nucleated cell counts. Method: immunoSEQ multiplex PCR; TCRdb's copy keeps in-frame clones and lacks some. V and J calls and clone size are copied from that table; D and trimming were computed from the DNA. Found here are around 300,000 clones, around 90% of them singletons; the top ten hold 0.94%. Germline V gene sequence: CDR1 SGHRS, CDR2 YFSETQ. Trimming removed 4 bases from V and 2 bases from J; junction bases left unmatched: 5. This CDR3 is built from 15 residues. The sample was peripheral blood. The clonotype was recovered from a woman between 40 and 50 years old who had recovered from COVID-19. The chain combines TRBV5-1 with TRBJ2-7; the match to TRBD1 covers 11 bases. The CDR3 spells CASSPTGQGAYEQYF. The CDR3 coding sequence is TGCGCCAGCAGCCCTACGGGACAGGGGGCCTACGAGCAGTACTTC.